Included here is one TCR beta chain sequence, with context. This entry belongs to a study of technical replicates of blood from a handful of donors. Produced via immunoSEQ multiplex PCR; TCRdb's table is partial and in-frame only. The sample records about 13,000 clones, about four fifths being singletons. Germline values: CDR1 MRHNA, CDR2 SNTAGT. Trimming removed 3 bases from V and 8 bases from J; junction bases left unmatched: 3. The CDR3 loop spans 13 amino acids. The material sequenced was PBMCs. This sequence was found in a human donor in good health. V and J are TRBV6-4 and TRBJ2-1; 8 bases line up with TRBD2. CDR3 in amino acids: CASSDSGNDEQFF. The DNA of the CDR3 is TGTGCCAGCAGTGATAGCGGGAACGATGAGCAGTTCTTC.